The sample holds many counts of the clone carrying this TCR beta chain. What it binds is unknown. V was trimmed by 7 bases and J by 2 bases, leaving 10 bases between them. The CDR3 totals 13 residues. This entry belongs to a study of response to subunit inactivated influenza vaccine. Broader study findings: Authors suggested few new T cells are recruited by each seasonal influenza vaccination.

From the RT-PCR reads, TCRdb called clonotypes with MiXCR, one entry per CDR3 protein. There are roughly 460,000 distinct CDR3 sequences in the sample; approximately 11% occur only once, and 9.5% to 15% lies in the top ten. The clonotype originates from a man in his fifties who received an inactivated influenza vaccine. The sample here was PBMCs from blood, taken roughly 6 weeks after vaccination. The chain recombines TRBV12-3 or TRBV12-4 with TRBJ2-3, with a tentative D call TRBD2 (5 bases). The CDR3 DNA follows: TGTGCCAGCACACAGCGGTACACAGATACGCAGTATTTT. Its translation: CASTQRYTDTQYF.